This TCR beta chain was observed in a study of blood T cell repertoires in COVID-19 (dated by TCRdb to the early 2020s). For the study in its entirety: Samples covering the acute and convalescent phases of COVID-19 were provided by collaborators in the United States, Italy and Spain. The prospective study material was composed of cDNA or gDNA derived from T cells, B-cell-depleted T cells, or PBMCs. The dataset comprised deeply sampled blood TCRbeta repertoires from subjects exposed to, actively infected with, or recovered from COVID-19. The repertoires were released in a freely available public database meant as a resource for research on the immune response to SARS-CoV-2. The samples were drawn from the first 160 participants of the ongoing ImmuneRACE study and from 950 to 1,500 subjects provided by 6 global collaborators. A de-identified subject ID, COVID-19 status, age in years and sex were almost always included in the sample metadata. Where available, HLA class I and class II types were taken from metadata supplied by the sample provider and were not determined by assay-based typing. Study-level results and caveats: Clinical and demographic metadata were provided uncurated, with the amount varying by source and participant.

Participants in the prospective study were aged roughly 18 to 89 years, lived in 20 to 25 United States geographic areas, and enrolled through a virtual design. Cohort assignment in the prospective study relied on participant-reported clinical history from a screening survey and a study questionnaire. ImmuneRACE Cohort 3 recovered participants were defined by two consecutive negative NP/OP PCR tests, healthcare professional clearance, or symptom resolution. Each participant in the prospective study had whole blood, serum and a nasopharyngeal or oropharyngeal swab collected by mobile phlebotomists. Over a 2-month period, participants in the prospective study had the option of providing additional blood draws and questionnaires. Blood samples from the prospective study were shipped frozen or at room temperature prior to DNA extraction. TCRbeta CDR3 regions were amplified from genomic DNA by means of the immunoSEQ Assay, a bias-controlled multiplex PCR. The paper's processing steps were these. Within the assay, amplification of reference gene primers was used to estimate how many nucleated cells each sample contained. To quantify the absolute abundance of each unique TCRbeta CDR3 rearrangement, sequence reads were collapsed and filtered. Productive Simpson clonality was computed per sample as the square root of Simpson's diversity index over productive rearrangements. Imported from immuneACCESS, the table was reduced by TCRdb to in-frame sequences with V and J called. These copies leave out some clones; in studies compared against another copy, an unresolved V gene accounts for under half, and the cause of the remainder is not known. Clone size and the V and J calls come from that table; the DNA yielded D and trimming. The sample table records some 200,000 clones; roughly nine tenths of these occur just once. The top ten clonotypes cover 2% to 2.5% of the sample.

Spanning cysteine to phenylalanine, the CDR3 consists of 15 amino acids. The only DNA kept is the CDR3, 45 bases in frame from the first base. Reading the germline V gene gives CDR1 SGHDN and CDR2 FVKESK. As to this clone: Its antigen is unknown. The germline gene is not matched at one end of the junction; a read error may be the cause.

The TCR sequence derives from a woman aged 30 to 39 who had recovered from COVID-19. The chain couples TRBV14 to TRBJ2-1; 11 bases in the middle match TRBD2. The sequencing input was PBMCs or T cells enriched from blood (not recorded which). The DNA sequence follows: TGTGCCAGCAGCCAAGCGGCTAGCGGGAGGACCGGGTCAGTCTTC. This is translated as CASSQAASGRTGSVF.